The next 19 T cell receptor beta chains were all read from a single sample in a study of T cells in Graves' hyperthyroidism and ophthalmopathy. TCR beta CDR3 regions were amplified from RNA. When the TCR CDR3 underwent first-round RT-PCR, the HTBI primer set was used. TCRdb reanalysed the multiplex PCR reads using MiXCR and keeps one entry per CDR3 protein. The sample yields 550,000 to 700,000 distinct CDR3 sequences, around 15% seen once. Sequences were obtained from blood. The receptors come from a woman aged 40 to 49 with Graves' ophthalmopathy.

The V and J genes are TRBV28 and TRBJ2-7; 7 bases are a match to TRBD1. This CDR3 contains 14 residues. The trim removed 6 bases at V and 2 bases at J, leaving 7 bases unmatched. CDR1 is MDHEN, CDR2 SYDVKM, per germline. The CDR3 region is CASSGQVPTYEQYF. CDR3 sequence (DNA): TGTGCCAGCAGCGGACAGGTGCCAACCTACGAGCAGTACTTC.

This clonotype has a count of ten or more. This chain joins TRBV4-2 and TRBJ2-5; D gene unclear. V was trimmed by 4 bases and J by 2 bases, leaving 8 bases between them. Germline CDR1 and CDR2: LGHNA and YNFKEQ. The CDR3 consists of 13 residues. CDR3 sequence: CASSRSLQETQYF. In DNA, the CDR3 is TGTGCCAGCAGCCGGAGTCTACAAGAGACCCAGTACTTC.

This clonotype has at least ten counts. The chain employs TRBV5-1 and TRBJ2-2; 9 nucleotides line up with TRBD1. Per germline, CDR1 SGHRS and CDR2 YFSETQ. This CDR3 contains 16 residues. V was clipped by 0 bases and J by 4 bases; unmatched bases: 4. CDR3 DNA: TGCGCCAGCAGCTTGGGGACAGGGGATATCACCGGGGAGCTGTTTTTT. Amino acid sequence: CASSLGTGDITGELFF.

In its sample, this clonotype was seen many times. The V gene is TRBV11-2, the J gene TRBJ2-5; no firm D call. In germline, CDR1 is SGHAT, CDR2 FQNNGV. This CDR3 is built from 11 residues. V lost 1 base to trimming and J lost 9 bases, with 6 bases between them. Here the CDR3 DNA reads TGTGCCAGCAGCTTAGGTGGGGCCCAGTACTTC. This encodes CASSLGGAQYF.

This clonotype was counted at least ten times. J is TRBJ2-5 and V is TRBV12-3 or TRBV12-4, with D possibly matching TRBD2 (5 bases). The CDR3 consists of 12 residues. Trimming left V 5 bases short and J 9 bases short, with 13 bases between. CDR3 region: CASSREWVAQYF. The CDR3 DNA reads TGTGCCAGCAGTCGGGAATGGGTGGCCCAGTACTTC.

This clonotype was seen many times. The rearrangement links TRBV20-1 to TRBJ2-7, with 9 bases lining up with TRBD1. The CDR3 consists of 14 residues. In germline, CDR1 is DFQATT, CDR2 SNEGSKA (reference sequence). V lost 1 base, J lost 5 bases, and 6 bases stayed unmatched. This CDR3 reads CSARVGQGWDEQYF. DNA of the CDR3: TGCAGTGCTAGAGTGGGACAGGGCTGGGACGAGCAGTACTTC.

In its sample, this clonotype was seen many times. This chain links TRBV28 with TRBJ1-5; D not resolved. The CDR3 contains 13 residues. In germline, CDR1 is MDHEN, CDR2 SYDVKM. V was cut by 6 bases and J by 3 bases, with 9 bases left in between. CDR3 protein: CASRRGYNQPQHF. As DNA, the CDR3 is TGTGCCAGCAGGCGGGGATACAATCAGCCCCAGCATTTT.

This clonotype was counted at least ten times. This sequence joins TRBV30 and TRBJ1-2; no clear D. The germline V and J ends were trimmed by 5 bases and 4 bases, with 5 bases remaining between them. The CDR3 length is 10 residues. Germline V lookup: CDR1 GTSNPN, CDR2 SVGIG (reference sequence). The chain's CDR3 is CAWRTYGYTF. DNA for the CDR3: TGTGCCTGGCGAACCTATGGCTACACCTTC.

This clonotype was detected many times. The chain recombines TRBV20-1 with TRBJ1-5, with D perhaps matching TRBD1 (6 bases). The V gene's germline CDR1 is DFQATT and CDR2 SNEGSKA (reference sequence). The CDR3 runs to 14 residues. V shed 7 bases and J shed 3 bases, with 16 bases lying between them. The CDR3 region is CSGSLRGANQPQHF. As DNA, the CDR3 is TGCAGTGGCTCCCTTCGGGGGGCCAATCAGCCCCAGCATTTT.

This clonotype was counted at least ten times. The V call is TRBV7-8, the J call TRBJ1-2, with no clear D. The V and J ends lost 7 bases and 8 bases respectively, with 14 bases between them. This CDR3 spans 12 amino acids. Per the germline V gene, CDR1 is SGHVS and CDR2 is FQNEAQ. CDR3 region: CASMRVGEGYTF. The DNA of the CDR3 is TGTGCCAGCATGAGGGTGGGAGAAGGCTACACCTTC.

Details on this clonotype: Germline is not matched at one junction end, which may reflect a read error. This rearrangement joins TRBV6-2 or TRBV6-3 to TRBJ2-4; maybe TRBD1 (5 bases). Germline lookup yields CDR1 MNHEY and CDR2 SVGEGT. The CDR3 length is 15 residues. CDR3 coding DNA: TGTGCCAGCAGTTATTTGAGTGGGGCCAAAAGCATTCAGTACTTC. As protein: CASSYLSGAKSIQYF.

The CDR3 nucleotides read TGCGCCAGCAGCCAAGATTGGGAAGAGACCCAGTACTTC. Its protein product is CASSQDWEETQYF. The J gene is TRBJ2-5, the V gene TRBV4-3; D not certain. Germline V lookup: CDR1 LGHNA, CDR2 YSLEER. Between the trimmed V and J ends, which lost 0 bases and 3 bases, there was a span of 5 bases. The CDR3 is made up of 13 amino acids.

The chain recombines TRBV19 with TRBJ2-2; the match to TRBD2 covers 15 bases. The CDR3 spans 18 residues. Losses at the gene ends were 7 bases for V and 0 bases for J; bases not matched to a gene: 6. The V gene's germline CDR1 is LNHDA and CDR2 SQIVND (reference sequence). In nucleotides, the CDR3 is TGTGCCAGTACCCGGGGACTAGCGGGAGGATCGAACACCGGGGAGCTGTTTTTT. Its translation is CASTRGLAGGSNTGELFF.

This clonotype was counted ten times or more. This chain's CDR3 is CATSSGDSLTEQYF. The CDR3 DNA reads as TGTGCCACCAGCAGTGGTGATTCACTCACCGAGCAGTACTTC. The V gene is TRBV15, the J gene TRBJ2-7, with no clear D. The germline V and J ends were trimmed by 3 bases and 6 bases, with 15 bases remaining between them. The CDR3 spans 14 residues. Germline lookup yields CDR1 LNHNV and CDR2 YYDKDF (reference sequence).

This clonotype was observed at least ten times. The chain couples TRBV6-1 to TRBJ2-2; 8 positions agree with TRBD1. The CDR3 runs to 15 residues. Losses at the gene ends were 5 bases for V and 3 bases for J; bases not matched to a gene: 5. The germline V gene has CDR1 MNHNS and CDR2 SASEGT. CDR3 sequence reads: CASSKDRADTGELFF. The CDR3 DNA is TGTGCCAGCAGTAAGGACAGGGCCGACACCGGGGAGCTGTTTTTT.

This clonotype was detected once. CDR3 sequence: CASSLVAGHGYTF. CDR3 in DNA: TGTGCCAGCAGCTTAGTGGCAGGGCATGGCTACACCTTC. V is TRBV7-3 and J is TRBJ1-2; TRBD1 might be the D (5 bases). The CDR3 length is 13 residues. Germline V gene sequence: CDR1 SGHTA, CDR2 FQGTGA. Trimming removed 2 bases at V and 6 bases at J, with 10 bases between.

This clonotype was seen at least ten times. This chain joins TRBV12-3 or TRBV12-4 and TRBJ2-2; D possibly corresponds to TRBD1 (5 bases). This CDR3 contains 13 residues. V shed 7 bases and J shed 7 bases, with 13 bases lying between them. The CDR3 nucleotides are TGTGCCAGCAACCAGGGATCGGTCGGGGAGCTGTTTTTT. Protein: CASNQGSVGELFF.

The V call is TRBV4-1, the J call TRBJ2-7; D not resolved. Germline-derived CDR1 and CDR2 are MGHRA and YSYEKL. The CDR3 is 15 amino acids. Trimming took 3 bases from V and 2 from J, leaving 14 bases between them. CDR3 amino acids: CASSQMPSVPYEQYF. CDR3 in DNA: TGCGCCAGCAGCCAGATGCCGAGCGTCCCCTACGAGCAGTACTTC.

This clonotype was observed many times. The chain employs TRBV20-1 and TRBJ1-1; D perhaps matches TRBD1 (5 bases). This CDR3 region has 14 residues. Germline V gene lookup returns CDR1 DFQATT and CDR2 SNEGSKA (reference sequence). Trimming cost V 1 base and J 1 base, with 10 bases left between them. CDR3: CSARVGGENTEAFF. CDR3 bases: TGCAGTGCTAGAGTGGGGGGGGAGAACACTGAAGCTTTCTTT.